Listed below are T cell receptor beta chains from one sample, sequenced in a study of blood T cell repertoires in COVID-19. The data were produced by immunoSEQ multiplex PCR, yet TCRdb's version contains in-frame clones alone and is incomplete. The table lists 65,000 to 85,000 clones, around 87% of them singletons. Sequences were obtained from peripheral blood. Receptors were obtained from a young woman with acute or convalescent COVID-19. CDR3s include the opening cysteine and the closing phenylalanine or tryptophan. The size entry is marked missing in some rows and otherwise reads once, few, many or a size class.

>.|TRBJ1-1|TRBV4-1
CASSQTLARAEQAFF
>.|TRBJ1-1|TRBV5-1
CASSLDRPRVNTEAFF
>.|TRBJ2-4|TRBV18
CASSPQGLKNIQYF
>.|TRBJ2-7|TRBV11-2
CASSFGTALYEQYF
>few|TRBJ1-5|TRBV19
CASSLRGYQPQHF
>.|TRBJ2-1|TRBV7-8
CASSSLGRTSGIGSYNEQFF
>.|TRBJ1-2|TRBV5-1
CASSSGQTTYGYTF
>.|TRBJ1-1|TRBV3-1/TRBV3-2
CASSLLNTEAFF
>once|TRBJ1-4|TRBV2
CASRRGGRGEKLFF
>few|TRBJ2-1|TRBV28
CASSPIDRDRGKNEQFF
>.|TRBJ1-2|TRBV18
CASSPGQGAFYGYTF
>.|TRBJ2-2|TRBV4-3
CASSPQIDRVKGGELFF
>.|TRBJ2-7|TRBV7-9
CASSLAVYEQYF
>.|TRBJ1-1|TRBV6-5
CASSVTVNTEAFF
>.|TRBJ1-5|TRBV7-8
CASSPGDSSNQPQHF
>.|TRBJ2-1|TRBV11-3
CASSPGTLGDEQFF
>medium-sized|TRBJ1-1|TRBV19
CASSSDRGTEAFF
>.|TRBJ1-6|TRBV4-2
CASSQGGLRGYNSPLHF
>once|TRBJ1-5|TRBV12-3/TRBV12-4
CASSFSGPQPQHF
>.|TRBJ2-2|TRBV3-1/TRBV3-2
CASSLKVEAGVTGELFF
>.|TRBJ2-2|TRBV15
CATSRDQGNTGELFF
>.|TRBJ1-1|TRBV6-1
CATHLGRQNTEAFF
>.|TRBJ2-2|TRBV11-2
CASSFADTTSTGELFF
>.|TRBJ1-5|TRBV24-1
CATSDTHEPPFQPQHF
>.|TRBJ2-2|TRBV18
CASSPGRGTGELFF
>.|TRBJ1-6|TRBV6-5
CASSYARAGGPLHF
>.|TRBJ2-1|TRBV6-5
CASSTSAGGHNEQFF
>few|TRBJ1-5|TRBV28
CASSLISGGPQHF
>.|TRBJ2-2|TRBV6-6
CASSYFRGGPNGELFF
>.|TRBJ1-5|TRBV19
CASGRDRGSNQPQHF
>.|TRBJ2-1|TRBV25-1
CASSATSQNYNEQFF
>.|TRBJ2-7|TRBV10-2
CASRGTSGRADEQYF
>.|TRBJ1-1|TRBV5-6
CASSLDGGGNTEAFF
>few|TRBJ2-2|TRBV6-1
CASSDAGGSPGELFF
>.|TRBJ2-7|TRBV3-1/TRBV3-2
CASSSTTGSYEQYF
>.|TRBJ1-1|TRBV5-5
CASSLGDNTEAFF
>.|TRBJ1-5|TRBV6-1
CASSEAGSQPQHF
>few|TRBJ1-2|TRBV30
CAWIRLGLGYGYTF
>.|TRBJ2-1|TRBV7-9
CASSPPRVGGAYNEQFF
>.|TRBJ1-5|TRBV4-1
CASSHGQGGQPQHF
>.|TRBJ1-2|TRBV5-8
CASSLQGGNSYGYTF
>.|TRBJ1-1|TRBV30
CAWSPKTGGNTEAFF
>.|TRBJ2-1|TRBV7-2
CASRKQMDSSYNEQFF
>once|TRBJ1-2|TRBV2
CASSEWVAGGYTF
>.|TRBJ2-1|TRBV10-3
CAISAGGRAVDEQFF
>.|TRBJ2-5|TRBV5-1
CASSLVGQEETQYF
>.|TRBJ1-5|TRBV28
CATQGNKDQPQHF
>.|TRBJ2-2|TRBV30
CAWTAGTVNTGELFF
>.|TRBJ1-1|TRBV27
CASRQGGTEAFF
>.|TRBJ1-3|TRBV10-1
CARPRRVGNTIYF
>.|TRBJ2-5|TRBV28
CASSSGLAETQYF
>.|TRBJ1-3|TRBV6-6
CASSRPGTPGNTIYF
>.|TRBJ2-2|TRBV7-9
CASSYAGTSTGELFF
>many|TRBJ1-5|TRBV27
CASSSGLNNQPQHF
>.|TRBJ2-1|TRBV24-1
CATSGGSYNEQFF
>.|TRBJ1-1|TRBV18
CASSRGTGGLDTEAFF
>.|TRBJ1-2|TRBV6-2/TRBV6-3
CASSTGGYGYTF